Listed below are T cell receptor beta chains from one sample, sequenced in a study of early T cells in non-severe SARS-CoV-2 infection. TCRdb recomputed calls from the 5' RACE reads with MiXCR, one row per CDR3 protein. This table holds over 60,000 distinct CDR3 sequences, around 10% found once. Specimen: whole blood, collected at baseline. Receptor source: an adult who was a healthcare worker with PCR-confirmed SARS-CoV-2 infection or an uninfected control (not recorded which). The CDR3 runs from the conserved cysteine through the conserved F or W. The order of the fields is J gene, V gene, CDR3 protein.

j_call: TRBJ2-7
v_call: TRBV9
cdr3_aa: CASSPRGGALSYEQYF

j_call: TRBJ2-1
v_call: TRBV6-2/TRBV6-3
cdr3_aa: CASRPGGNEQFF

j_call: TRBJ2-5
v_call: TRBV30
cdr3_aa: CAWSVTRQETQYF

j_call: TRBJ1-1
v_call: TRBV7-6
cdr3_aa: CASSSPPGEAFF

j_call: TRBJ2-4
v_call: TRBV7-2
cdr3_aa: CASSLSRGGIIAKNIQYF

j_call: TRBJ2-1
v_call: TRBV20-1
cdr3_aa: CSARPLPGAAEQFF

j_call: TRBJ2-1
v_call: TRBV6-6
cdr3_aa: CASSYRWGDEQFF

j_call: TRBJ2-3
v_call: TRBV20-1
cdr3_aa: CSASSGAITDTQYF

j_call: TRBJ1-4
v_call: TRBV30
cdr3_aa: CAWSPGQGNEKLFF

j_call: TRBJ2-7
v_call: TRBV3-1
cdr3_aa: CASSQDRSYEQYF

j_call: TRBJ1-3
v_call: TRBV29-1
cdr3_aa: CSVGTREAGENTIYF

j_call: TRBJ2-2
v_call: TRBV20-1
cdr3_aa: CSARDQGFGELFF

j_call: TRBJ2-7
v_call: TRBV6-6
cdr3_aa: CASRLDRGVYEQYF

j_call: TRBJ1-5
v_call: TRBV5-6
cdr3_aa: CASTLTGLRDQPQHF

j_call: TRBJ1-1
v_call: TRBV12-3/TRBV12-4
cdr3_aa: CASSLGQANTEAFF

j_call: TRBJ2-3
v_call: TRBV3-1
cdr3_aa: CASSPRKIGGGTDTQYF

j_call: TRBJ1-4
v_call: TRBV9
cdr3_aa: CASSERQGNEKLFF

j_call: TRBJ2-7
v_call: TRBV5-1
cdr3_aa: CASSLRGIQYF

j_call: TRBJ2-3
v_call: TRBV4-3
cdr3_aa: CASSQVSATDTQYF

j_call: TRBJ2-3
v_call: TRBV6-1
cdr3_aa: CASSEGWNPLDTQYF

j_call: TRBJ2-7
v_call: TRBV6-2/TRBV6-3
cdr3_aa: CASSDRGIHEQYF

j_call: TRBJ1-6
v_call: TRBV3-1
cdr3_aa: CASRGAPVYNSPLHF

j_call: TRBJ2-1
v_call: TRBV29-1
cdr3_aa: CSAGLAYEQFF

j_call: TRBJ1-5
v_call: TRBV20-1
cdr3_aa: CSARGRDRVQHF

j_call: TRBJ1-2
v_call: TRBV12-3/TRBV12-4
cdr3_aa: CASSLGARSYTF

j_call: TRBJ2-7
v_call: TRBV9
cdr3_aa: CASSVAPGSASEQYF

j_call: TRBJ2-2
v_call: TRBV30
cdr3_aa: CAWSGGAKNTGELFF

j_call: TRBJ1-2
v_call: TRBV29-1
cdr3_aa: CSVGWGIEAYGYTF

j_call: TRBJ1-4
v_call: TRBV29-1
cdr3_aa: CSVGRQGAKLFF

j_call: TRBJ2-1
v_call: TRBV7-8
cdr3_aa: CASSLTPVFSYNEQFF

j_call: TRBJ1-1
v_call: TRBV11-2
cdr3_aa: CASSQWGGELDTEAFF

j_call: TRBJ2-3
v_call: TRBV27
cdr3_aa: CASRTAGGLADTQYF

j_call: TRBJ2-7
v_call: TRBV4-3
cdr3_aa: CASSQDPLYEQYF

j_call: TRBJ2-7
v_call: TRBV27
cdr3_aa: CASSSVSRREDEQYF

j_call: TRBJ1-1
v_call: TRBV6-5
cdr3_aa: CASSNRQRTEAFF

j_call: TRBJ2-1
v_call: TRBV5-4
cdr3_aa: CASSPRTGGIEQFF

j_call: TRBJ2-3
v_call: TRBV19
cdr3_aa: CASSIELGLAGVSSTDTQYF

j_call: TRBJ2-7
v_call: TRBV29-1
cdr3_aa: CSVEAGSYEQYF

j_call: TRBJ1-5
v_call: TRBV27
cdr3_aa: CASSEKGWGNSGQPQHF

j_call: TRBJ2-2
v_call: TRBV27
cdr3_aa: CASSLGWGRDSTGELFF

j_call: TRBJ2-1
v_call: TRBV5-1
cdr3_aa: CASSLASGGLPYNEQFF